This is a list of T cell receptor beta chains from one sample in a study of T cell responses to AZD1222 COVID-19 vaccine. The method was immunoSEQ multiplex PCR; TCRdb's version includes in-frame clones alone and lacks a portion of them. Counted here are more than 80,000 clones, roughly 88% occurring once; the ten biggest clones make up over 10%. Sequenced here: peripheral blood, sampled 28 days after the second AZD1222 dose. These TCRs come from an adult who received the AZD1222 COVID-19 vaccine. The CDR3 runs from the conserved cysteine through the conserved F or W. The order of the fields is D gene, J gene, V gene, clone size, CDR3 protein, CDR3 DNA. The D gene is left open where the match is weak. Not all rows give a size; the values are once, few, many and, for expanded clones, a class.

>TRBD2|TRBJ2-3|TRBV19|.
CASGGTSGGTDTQYF
TGTGCCAGTGGGGGGACTAGCGGGGGAACAGATACGCAGTATTTT
>.|TRBJ2-1|TRBV12-5|.
CASGLAFNEQFF
TGTGCTAGTGGTCTCGCATTCAATGAGCAGTTCTTC
>TRBD1|TRBJ1-2|TRBV4-2|.
CASSLRQGNGYTF
TGTGCCAGCAGCCTAAGACAGGGGAATGGCTACACCTTC
>.|TRBJ2-1|TRBV11-2|.
CASSFLERSLDSYNEQFF
TGTGCCAGCAGCTTCCTAGAAAGATCATTAGACTCATACAATGAGCAGTTCTTC
>.|TRBJ2-2|TRBV30|.
CARKRNTGELFF
TGTGCCAGAAAGCGGAACACCGGGGAGCTGTTTTTT
>.|TRBJ2-7|TRBV18|.
CASSPDASGTYEQYF
TGTGCCAGCTCACCTGACGCTTCGGGCACCTACGAGCAGTACTTC
>TRBD2|TRBJ2-3|TRBV24-1|few
CATARGLADTQYF
TGTGCCACCGCAAGGGGACTAGCAGATACGCAGTATTTT
>.|TRBJ1-1|TRBV3-1/TRBV3-2|few
CASSQDGRRGAFF
TGTGCCAGCAGCCAAGATGGACGGCGTGGAGCTTTCTTT
>.|TRBJ1-1|TRBV15|.
CATSRGGPTEAFF
TGTGCCACCAGCAGAGGGGGCCCCACTGAAGCTTTCTTT
>.|TRBJ1-1|TRBV7-2|.
CASSVGQLNTEAFF
TGTGCCAGCAGCGTCGGACAGTTGAACACTGAAGCTTTCTTT
>TRBD2|TRBJ2-3|TRBV5-1|.
CASSLSGIGTDTQYF
TGCGCCAGCAGCCTTAGCGGGATAGGCACAGATACGCAGTATTTT
>.|TRBJ1-2|TRBV2|once
CASSVLVVNYGYTF
TGTGCCAGCAGTGTTCTTGTCGTTAACTATGGCTACACCTTC
>.|TRBJ1-3|TRBV10-3|few
CAISERASSSGNTIYF
TGTGCCATCAGTGAGCGGGCCAGCAGCTCTGGAAACACCATATATTTT
>.|TRBJ2-3|TRBV19|.
CASSIWGDTDTQYF
TGTGCCAGTAGTATCTGGGGGGACACAGATACGCAGTATTTT
>.|TRBJ2-1|TRBV28|.
CASRPRLGSYNEQFF
TGTGCCAGCAGGCCTAGACTAGGGTCCTACAATGAGCAGTTCTTC
>.|TRBJ1-4|TRBV20-1|.
CSASRRGFYEKLFF
TGCAGTGCTAGTCGCAGGGGCTTTTATGAAAAACTGTTTTTT
>.|TRBJ2-1|TRBV11-2|.
CASSLDWLTINEQFF
TGTGCCAGCAGCTTAGATTGGCTTACGATTAATGAGCAGTTCTTC
>.|TRBJ1-2|TRBV24-1|.
CATSDSAPDQREGYTF
TGTGCCACCAGTGATTCCGCCCCTGACCAACGGGAGGGCTACACCTTC
>TRBD2|TRBJ2-2|TRBV12-3/TRBV12-4|.
CASILAGSGELFF
TGTGCCAGCATATTAGCGGGGTCCGGGGAGCTGTTTTTT
>.|TRBJ1-5|TRBV30|.
CAWSPGGGWSNQPQHF
TGTGCCTGGAGTCCGGGGGGGGGTTGGAGCAATCAGCCCCAGCATTTT
>.|TRBJ2-5|TRBV9|.
CASGGGPGETQYF
TGTGCCAGCGGGGGGGGCCCGGGGGAGACCCAGTACTTC
>.|TRBJ2-2|TRBV3-1/TRBV3-2|.
CASSQVSGQGSGELFF
TGTGCCAGCAGCCAAGTCTCGGGTCAAGGATCCGGGGAGCTGTTTTTT
>TRBD2|TRBJ2-1|TRBV4-1|.
CASSRGLGPYNEQFF
TGCGCCAGCAGTCGCGGACTAGGGCCGTACAATGAGCAGTTCTTC
>.|TRBJ1-6|TRBV19|.
CASSMAGTLHF
TGTGCCAGTAGTATGGCTGGGACCCTCCACTTT
>TRBD1|TRBJ1-4|TRBV6-5|few
CASSYSDRGLEKLFF
TGTGCCAGCAGTTACTCCGACAGGGGATTAGAAAAACTGTTTTTT
>TRBD2|TRBJ2-3|TRBV28|.
CASRGADTQYF
TGTGCCAGCCGGGGGGCAGATACGCAGTATTTT
>TRBD1|TRBJ2-3|TRBV28|.
CASSKAGTGKDTQYF
TGTGCCAGCAGTAAGGCCGGGACAGGGAAAGATACGCAGTATTTT
>.|TRBJ1-1|TRBV4-2|once
CASSQVGEEAFF
TGTGCCAGCAGCCAAGTAGGGGAAGAAGCTTTCTTT
>TRBD2|TRBJ2-1|TRBV6-5|.
CASSYMSSGLNEQFF
TGTGCCAGCAGCTACATGTCTAGCGGGCTCAATGAGCAGTTCTTC
>.|TRBJ1-2|TRBV4-3|.
CASSQDEEGLPNYGYTF
TGCGCCAGCAGCCAAGATGAAGAGGGCTTGCCTAACTATGGCTACACCTTC
>.|TRBJ2-3|TRBV2|.
CASLRGTLDTQYF
TGTGCCAGCCTCAGGGGGACTTTGGATACGCAGTATTTT
>.|TRBJ1-5|TRBV24-1|.
CATSDLQRSSPVPQHF
TGTGCCACCAGTGATTTGCAACGGTCGAGCCCTGTGCCCCAGCATTTT
>.|TRBJ1-1|TRBV19|.
CASRRGDPSTDTEAFF
TGTGCCAGTAGAAGGGGGGACCCAAGTACAGACACTGAAGCTTTCTTT
>TRBD2|TRBJ2-3|TRBV4-2|.
CASSQERAGGLGDTQYF
TGTGCCAGCAGCCAAGAGAGAGCGGGGGGCCTAGGAGATACGCAGTATTTT
>.|TRBJ2-3|TRBV10-3|.
CASRPGVGTDTQYF
TGTGCCTCCCGCCCGGGAGTAGGGACAGATACGCAGTATTTT
>.|TRBJ1-5|TRBV24-1|.
CATSGQGDNQPQHF
TGTGCCACCAGTGGCCAGGGCGACAATCAGCCCCAGCATTTT